This T cell receptor (beta chain) is drawn from a study of blood T cells in healthy people across ages. A sample-barcoded 5' primer and a J-beta primer mix were used in a second PCR of about 7 to 12 cycles. A single record per CDR3 protein comes from TCRdb applying MiXCR to the 5' RACE reads. The sample has hundreds of thousands of distinct CDR3 sequences; approximately 50% are singletons. Germline CDR1 and CDR2: DFQATT and SNEGSKA (reference sequence). This CDR3 comprises 14 residues. V is TRBV20-1 and J is TRBJ2-4, with 9 bases that match TRBD2. The DNA end lines up better with TRBJ2-7; the J call may be wrong. This clonotype was obtained from a woman aged 55 to 70 in good health. The specimen sequenced was blood. The CDR3 DNA follows: TGCAGTGCTCCGGATAGCGGGAGTCACAACGAGCAGTACTTC. Protein: CSAPDSGSHNEQYF.